The clone carrying this T cell receptor (beta chain) was counted between two and nine times. Its antigen is still unknown. Unique molecular identifier tags were affixed to discrete cDNA molecules. A single record per CDR3 protein comes from TCRdb applying MiXCR to the 5' RACE reads. The sample lists about 55,000 distinct CDR3 sequences; under 15% were seen once. These data are taken from a study of early T cells in non-severe SARS-CoV-2 infection. The wider study: Alpha and beta chains were unpaired, from unsorted whole-blood bulk RNA.

The germline V gene has CDR1 SGHRS and CDR2 YFSETQ. The V gene end was trimmed by 4 bases and the J gene end by 0 bases; junction bases not matched to a gene: 4. The CDR3 is 15 residues long. Overall study findings and caveats: VDJdb matching favored anti-spike CD8 responses, missing private and CD4 specificities.

This TCR derives from an adult who was a healthcare worker with PCR-confirmed SARS-CoV-2 infection or an uninfected control (not recorded which). The source material was whole blood, sampled at baseline. The chain uses TRBV5-1 and TRBJ1-3; 7 nucleotides agree with TRBD1. As DNA, the CDR3 is TGCGCCAGCAGCCCGGGACAGATCTCTGGAAACACCATATATTTT. Its translation is CASSPGQISGNTIYF.